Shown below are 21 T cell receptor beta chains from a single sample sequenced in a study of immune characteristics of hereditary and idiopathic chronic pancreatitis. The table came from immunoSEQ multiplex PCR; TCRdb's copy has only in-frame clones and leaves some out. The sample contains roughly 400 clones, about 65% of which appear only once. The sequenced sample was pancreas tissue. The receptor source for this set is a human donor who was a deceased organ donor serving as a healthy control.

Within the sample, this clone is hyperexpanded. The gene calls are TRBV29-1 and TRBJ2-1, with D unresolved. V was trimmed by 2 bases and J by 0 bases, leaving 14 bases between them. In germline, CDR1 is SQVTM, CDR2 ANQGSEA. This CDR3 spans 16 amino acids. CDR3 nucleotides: TGCAGCGTTGAACCCGATACAGCAAGCTCCTACAATGAGCAGTTCTTC. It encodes CSVEPDTASSYNEQFF.

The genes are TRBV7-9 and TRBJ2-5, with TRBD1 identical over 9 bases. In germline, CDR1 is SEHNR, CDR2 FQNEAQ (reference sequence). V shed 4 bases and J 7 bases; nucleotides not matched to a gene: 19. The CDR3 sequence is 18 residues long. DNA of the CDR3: TGTGCCAGCAGCTCAAGTGGTGGGACAGGGCCCACCCAGGGGACCCAGTACTTC. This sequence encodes CASSSSGGTGPTQGTQYF.

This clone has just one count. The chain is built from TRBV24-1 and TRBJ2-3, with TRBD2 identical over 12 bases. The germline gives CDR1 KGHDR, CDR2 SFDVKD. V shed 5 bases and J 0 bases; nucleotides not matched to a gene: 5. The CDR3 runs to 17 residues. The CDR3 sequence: CATSGGTSGHSTDTQYF. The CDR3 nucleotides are TGTGCCACCAGTGGGGGGACTAGCGGGCACAGCACAGATACGCAGTATTTT.

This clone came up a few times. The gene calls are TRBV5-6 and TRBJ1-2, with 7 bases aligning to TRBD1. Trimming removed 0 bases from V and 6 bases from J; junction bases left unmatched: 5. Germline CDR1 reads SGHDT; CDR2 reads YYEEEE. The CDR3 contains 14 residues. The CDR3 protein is CASSLVSQGHGYTF. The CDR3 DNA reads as TGTGCCAGCAGCTTGGTCTCACAGGGGCATGGCTACACCTTC.

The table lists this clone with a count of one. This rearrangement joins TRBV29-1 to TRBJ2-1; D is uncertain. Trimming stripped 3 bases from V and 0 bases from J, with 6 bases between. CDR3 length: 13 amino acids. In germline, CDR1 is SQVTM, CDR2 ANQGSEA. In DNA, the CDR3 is TGCAGCGTTGATGACACCTCCTACAATGAGCAGTTCTTC. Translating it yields CSVDDTSYNEQFF.

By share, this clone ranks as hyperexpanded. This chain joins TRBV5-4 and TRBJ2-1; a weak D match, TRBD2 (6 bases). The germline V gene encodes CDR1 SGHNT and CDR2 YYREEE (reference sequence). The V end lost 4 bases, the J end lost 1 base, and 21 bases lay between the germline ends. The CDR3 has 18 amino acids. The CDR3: CASSPWGEGRLSYNEQFF. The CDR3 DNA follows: TGTGCCAGCAGCCCGTGGGGTGAGGGGAGGTTGTCCTACAATGAGCAGTTCTTC. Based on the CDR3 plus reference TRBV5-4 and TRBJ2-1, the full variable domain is ETGVTQSPTHLIKTRGQQVTLRCSSQSGHNTVSWYQQALGQGPQFIFQYYREEENGRGNFPPRFSGLQFPNYSSELNVNALELDDSALYLCASSPWGEGRLSYNEQFFGPGTRLTVL.

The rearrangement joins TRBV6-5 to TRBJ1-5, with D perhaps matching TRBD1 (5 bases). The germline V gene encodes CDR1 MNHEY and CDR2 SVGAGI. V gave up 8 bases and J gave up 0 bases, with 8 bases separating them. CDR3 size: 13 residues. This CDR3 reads CASGGYSNQPQHF. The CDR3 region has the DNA TGTGCCAGCGGGGGTTATAGCAATCAGCCCCAGCATTTT.

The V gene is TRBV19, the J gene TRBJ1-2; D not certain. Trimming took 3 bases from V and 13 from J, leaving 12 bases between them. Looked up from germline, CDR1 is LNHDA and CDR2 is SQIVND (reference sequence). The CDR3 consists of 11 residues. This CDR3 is CASSIGYVGTF. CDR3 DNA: TGTGCCAGTAGTATTGGCTACGTGGGCACCTTC.

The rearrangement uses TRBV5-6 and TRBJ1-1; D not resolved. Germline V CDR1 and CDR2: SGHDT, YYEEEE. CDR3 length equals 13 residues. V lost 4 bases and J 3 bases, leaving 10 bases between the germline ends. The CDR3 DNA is TGTGCCAGCAGCCCGTCCGGCTACACTGAAGCTTTCTTT. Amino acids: CASSPSGYTEAFF.

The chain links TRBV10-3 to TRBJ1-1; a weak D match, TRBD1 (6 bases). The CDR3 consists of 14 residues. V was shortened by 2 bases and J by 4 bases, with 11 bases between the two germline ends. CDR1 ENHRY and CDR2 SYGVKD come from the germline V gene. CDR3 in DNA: TGTGCCATCAGTGAGGGAAGGGGGGGCACTGAAGCTTTCTTT. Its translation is CAISEGRGGTEAFF.

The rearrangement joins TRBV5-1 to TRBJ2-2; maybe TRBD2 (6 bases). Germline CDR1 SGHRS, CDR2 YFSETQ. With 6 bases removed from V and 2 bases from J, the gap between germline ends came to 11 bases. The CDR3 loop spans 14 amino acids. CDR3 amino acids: CASKEGYNTGELFF. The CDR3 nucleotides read TGCGCCAGCAAGGAGGGGTATAACACCGGGGAGCTGTTTTTT.

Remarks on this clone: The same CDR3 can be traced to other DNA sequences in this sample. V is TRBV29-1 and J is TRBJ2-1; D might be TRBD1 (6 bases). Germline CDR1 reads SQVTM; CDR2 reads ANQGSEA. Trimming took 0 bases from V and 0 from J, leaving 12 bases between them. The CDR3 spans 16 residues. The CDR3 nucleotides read TGCAGCGTTGAAGATCCTGACAGGAGCTCCTACAATGAGCAGTTCTTC. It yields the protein CSVEDPDRSSYNEQFF.

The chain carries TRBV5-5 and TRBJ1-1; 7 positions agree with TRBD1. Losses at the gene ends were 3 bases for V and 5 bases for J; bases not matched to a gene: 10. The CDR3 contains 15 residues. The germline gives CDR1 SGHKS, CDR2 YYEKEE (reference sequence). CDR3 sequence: CASSWSTGKGTEAFF. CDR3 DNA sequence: TGTGCCAGCAGCTGGTCGACAGGGAAGGGAACTGAAGCTTTCTTT.

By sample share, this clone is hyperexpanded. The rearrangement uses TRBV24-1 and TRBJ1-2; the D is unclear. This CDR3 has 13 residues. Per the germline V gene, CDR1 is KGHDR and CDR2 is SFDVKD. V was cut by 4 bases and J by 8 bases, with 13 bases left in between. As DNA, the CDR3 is TGTGCCACCAGTGACGGCACCTCGGGCGGCTACACCTTC. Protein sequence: CATSDGTSGGYTF.

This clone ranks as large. The CDR3 coding sequence is TGTGCCAGTAGTATTTATGGGGGAAGCTCCTACAATGAGCAGTTCTTC. This sequence encodes CASSIYGGSSYNEQFF. This chain links TRBV19 with TRBJ2-1; D is possibly TRBD1 or TRBD2 (5 bases each). This CDR3 spans 16 amino acids. Germline CDR1 reads LNHDA; CDR2 reads SQIVND (reference sequence). Trimming stripped 3 bases from V and 0 bases from J, with 12 bases between.

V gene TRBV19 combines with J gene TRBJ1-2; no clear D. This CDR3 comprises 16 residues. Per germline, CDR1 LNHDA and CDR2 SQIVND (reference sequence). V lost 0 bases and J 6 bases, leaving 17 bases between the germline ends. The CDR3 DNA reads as TGTGCCAGTAGTATAGATCGAGGAAGCGTCCTGAATGGCTACACCTTC. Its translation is CASSIDRGSVLNGYTF.

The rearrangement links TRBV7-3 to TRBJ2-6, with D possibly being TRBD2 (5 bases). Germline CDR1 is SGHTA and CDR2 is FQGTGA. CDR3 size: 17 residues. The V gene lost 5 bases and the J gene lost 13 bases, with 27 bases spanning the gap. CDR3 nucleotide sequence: TGTGCCAGCAGCAGCCGGGAAGACGCTTACAAAGTCGGGGTCCTGACTTTC. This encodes CASSSREDAYKVGVLTF.

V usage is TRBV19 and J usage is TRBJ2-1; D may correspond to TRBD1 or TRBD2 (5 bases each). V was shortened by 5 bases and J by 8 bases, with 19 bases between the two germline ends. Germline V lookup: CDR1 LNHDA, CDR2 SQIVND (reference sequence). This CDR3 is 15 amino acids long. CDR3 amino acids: CASSEDVGAGDEQFF. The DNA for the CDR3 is TGTGCCAGTAGTGAAGACGTTGGGGCGGGCGATGAGCAGTTCTTC. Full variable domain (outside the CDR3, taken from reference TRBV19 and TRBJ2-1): DGGITQSPKYLFRKEGQNVTLSCEQNLNHDAMYWYRQDPGQGLRLIYYSQIVNDFQKGDIAEGYSVSREKKESFPLTVTSAQKNPTAFYLCASSEDVGAGDEQFFGPGTRLTVL.

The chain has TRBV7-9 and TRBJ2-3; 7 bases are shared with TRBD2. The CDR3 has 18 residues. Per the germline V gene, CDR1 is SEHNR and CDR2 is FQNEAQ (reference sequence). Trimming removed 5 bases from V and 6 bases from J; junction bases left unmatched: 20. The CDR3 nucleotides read TGTGCCAGCAGCACCCCTGGCTATTTGGCGGGAGAGGGGGATACGCAGTATTTT. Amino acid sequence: CASSTPGYLAGEGDTQYF.

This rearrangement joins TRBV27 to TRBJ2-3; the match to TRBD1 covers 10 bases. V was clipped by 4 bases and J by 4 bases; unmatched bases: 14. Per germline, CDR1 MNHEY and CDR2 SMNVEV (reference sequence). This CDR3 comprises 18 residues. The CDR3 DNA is TGTGCCAGCAGTTACGTGTTTATCAGGGACAGGGGTTCAGATACGCAGTATTTT. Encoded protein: CASSYVFIRDRGSDTQYF.

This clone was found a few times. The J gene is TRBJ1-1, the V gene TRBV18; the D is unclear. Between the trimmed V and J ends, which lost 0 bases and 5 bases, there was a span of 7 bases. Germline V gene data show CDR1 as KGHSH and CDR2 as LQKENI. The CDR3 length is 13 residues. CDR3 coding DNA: TGTGCCAGCTCACCACCAGGACCTACTGAAGCTTTCTTT. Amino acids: CASSPPGPTEAFF. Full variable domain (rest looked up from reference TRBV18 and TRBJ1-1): NAGVMQNPRHLVRRRGQEARLRCSPMKGHSHVYWYRQLPEEGLKFMVYLQKENIIDESGMPKERFSAEFPKEGPSILRIQQVVRGDSAAYFCASSPPGPTEAFFGQGTRLTVV.